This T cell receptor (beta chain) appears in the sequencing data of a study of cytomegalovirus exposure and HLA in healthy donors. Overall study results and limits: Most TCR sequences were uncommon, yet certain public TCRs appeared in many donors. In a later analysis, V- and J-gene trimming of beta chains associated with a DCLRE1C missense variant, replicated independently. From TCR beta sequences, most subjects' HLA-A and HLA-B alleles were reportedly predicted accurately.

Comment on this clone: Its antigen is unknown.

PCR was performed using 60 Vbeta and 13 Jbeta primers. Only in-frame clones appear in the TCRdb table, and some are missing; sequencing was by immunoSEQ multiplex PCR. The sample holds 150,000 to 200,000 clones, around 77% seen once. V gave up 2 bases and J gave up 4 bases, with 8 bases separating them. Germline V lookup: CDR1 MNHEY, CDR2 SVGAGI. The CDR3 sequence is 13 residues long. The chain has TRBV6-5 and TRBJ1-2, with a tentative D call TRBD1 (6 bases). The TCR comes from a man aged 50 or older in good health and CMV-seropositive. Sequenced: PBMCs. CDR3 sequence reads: CASSYDRFYGYTF. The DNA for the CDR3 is TGTGCCAGCAGTTACGACAGGTTCTATGGCTACACCTTC.